Listed below are T cell receptor beta chains from one sample, sequenced in a study of cytomegalovirus exposure and HLA in healthy donors. This table comes from immunoSEQ multiplex PCR, and its TCRdb copy is limited to in-frame clones, with some not included. This sample's clone table lists 90,000 to 130,000 clones. The sample comprised PBMCs. These receptors all come from a man aged 25-45 years in good health and CMV-seronegative. Each CDR3 is given without its conserved first and last residue. A D gene is named only where the DNA matches it firmly.

TRBV11-2	TRBJ2-7	.	ASSKLSNEQY
TRBV4-2	TRBJ2-1	.	ASSQDSQGGGSSYNEQF
TRBV4-2	TRBJ2-7	TRBD1	ASSQAQGSSYGQY
TRBV19	TRBJ2-3	TRBD1	AISQGTGHTDTQY
TRBV11-2	TRBJ1-6	.	ASSSLGGAYSPLH
TRBV7-3	TRBJ2-7	TRBD2	ASSFGGGYEQY
TRBV7-2	TRBJ2-3	TRBD1	ASSGGGWDTQY
TRBV5-6	TRBJ2-7	TRBD2	ASSFIPGGAYEQY
TRBV2	TRBJ1-6	.	ASSEDRSSYNSPLH
TRBV6-4	TRBJ2-3	TRBD2	ASSDGAGGTTDTQY
TRBV14	TRBJ2-1	.	ASSQDWPRGPFNEQF
TRBV19	TRBJ2-3	TRBD1	ASSTRDRGTDTQY
TRBV2	TRBJ1-2	.	ASSGGPSYGYT
TRBV6-4	TRBJ1-2	.	ASSPDLNGYGYT
TRBV12-2	TRBJ2-7	.	ASRPSTGGSSYEQY
TRBV9	TRBJ1-5	.	ASSVGGRLEPQH
TRBV6-4	TRBJ2-7	.	ASSVEGYEQY
TRBV2	TRBJ2-5	TRBD1	ASGDRTGQETQY
TRBV27	TRBJ2-7	TRBD1	ASRAWDSSYEQY
TRBV5-6	TRBJ2-2	TRBD2	ASRFETSGEGGELF
TRBV19	TRBJ1-3	.	ASSSGGSGNTIY
TRBV7-9	TRBJ1-1	.	ASSGLGGMNTEAF
TRBV29-1	TRBJ2-7	TRBD1	SAGQDRYEQY
TRBV5-4	TRBJ1-2	.	ASRSGQSNYGYT
TRBV7-6	TRBJ1-1	.	ASSLDKNTEAF
TRBV6-5	TRBJ1-4	TRBD1	ASSSTGGSFEKLF
TRBV4-1	.	.	ASSLRAVPSGHYEQY
TRBV7-6	TRBJ2-1	.	ASSQNNEQF
TRBV11-3	TRBJ2-1	.	ASSPGGPGSNEQF
TRBV27	TRBJ2-2	TRBD2	ASSLSNGGSGELF
TRBV5-4	TRBJ1-2	TRBD1	ASSDRGSFYGYT
TRBV18	TRBJ2-1	.	ASSDTYQPNEQF
TRBV7-2	TRBJ1-4	TRBD1	ASNAGGADEKLF
TRBV5-4	TRBJ2-2	.	ASSFGGHTGELF
TRBV15	TRBJ2-1	TRBD2	ATSRDRSRGGARNEQF
TRBV19	TRBJ1-2	TRBD1	ASIGDRIGYT
TRBV27	TRBJ1-2	TRBD1	ASSPLDRGSYYGYT
TRBV7-2	TRBJ1-4	TRBD1	ASSLGPLTGTNEKLF
TRBV6-1	TRBJ1-1	.	ASSDVGAEAF
TRBV10-3	TRBJ2-5	TRBD2	AILAGDQETQY
TRBV5-4	TRBJ1-6	.	ASSTGQRGSPLH
TRBV6-1	TRBJ2-2	TRBD1	ASDRDRGSTGELF
TRBV5-4	TRBJ1-4	TRBD1	ASSLIGQGSNEKLF
TRBV28	.	TRBD1	ASSRADRGPYEQY
TRBV4-2	TRBJ2-2	.	ASSQDPRVGELF
TRBV2	TRBJ1-6	.	ASLMEGRLNSPLH
TRBV9	TRBJ2-3	TRBD2	ASSRTSGGYSTDTQY
TRBV6-5	TRBJ2-7	.	ASSSPADEQY
TRBV28	TRBJ2-7	.	ASSLGQPYEQY
TRBV7-9	TRBJ1-5	.	ASSLANRAFQPQH
TRBV5-4	TRBJ2-1	.	ASSLNSGSYNEQF
TRBV27	TRBJ2-1	TRBD2	ASRKTSAHNEQF
TRBV2	TRBJ1-2	TRBD1	ASVLGQRFNYGYT
TRBV5-1	TRBJ1-1	.	ASSLEGGPGTEAF
TRBV7-2	TRBJ2-5	.	ASSQHPRGDRETQY
TRBV1	TRBJ1-2	.	TSLTPGQGNYGYT
TRBV7-2	TRBJ2-2	TRBD2	ASSLRFGERGAIGGELF